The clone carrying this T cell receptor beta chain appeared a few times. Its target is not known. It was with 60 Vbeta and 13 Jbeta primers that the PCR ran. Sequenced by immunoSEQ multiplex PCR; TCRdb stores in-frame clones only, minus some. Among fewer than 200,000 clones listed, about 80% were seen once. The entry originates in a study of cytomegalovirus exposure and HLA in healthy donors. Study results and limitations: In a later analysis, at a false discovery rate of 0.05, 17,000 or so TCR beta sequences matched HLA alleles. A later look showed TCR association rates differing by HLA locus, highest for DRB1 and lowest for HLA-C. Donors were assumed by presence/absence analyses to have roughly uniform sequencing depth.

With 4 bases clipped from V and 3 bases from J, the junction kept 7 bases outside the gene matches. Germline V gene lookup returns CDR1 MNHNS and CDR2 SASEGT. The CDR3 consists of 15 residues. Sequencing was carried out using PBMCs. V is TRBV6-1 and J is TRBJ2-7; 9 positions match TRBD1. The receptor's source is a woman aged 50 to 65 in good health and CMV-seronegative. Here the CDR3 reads CASSGSVGQGYEQYF. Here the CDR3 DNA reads TGTGCCAGCAGTGGATCGGTGGGACAGGGCTACGAGCAGTACTTC.